This T cell receptor beta chain was recorded in a study of control samples from healthy donors and cancer patients. This CDR3 has 12 amino acids. CDR1 is LGHDT, CDR2 YNNKEL, per germline (reference sequence). Trimming removed 1 base at V and 8 bases at J, with 6 bases between. Here immunoSEQ multiplex PCR was the method, and the copy in TCRdb shows in-frame clones only, minus some. This table has roughly 84,000 clones, 91% appearing once. The rearrangement joins TRBV3-1 (or the pseudogene TRBV3-2) to TRBJ2-1; D possibly matches TRBD1 or TRBD2 (5 bases each). What was sequenced was blood. The receptor comes from a man aged 50 or older in good health. Written as DNA, the CDR3 is TGTGCCAGCAGCCAAGGAGGGGATGAGCAGTTCTTC. It codes for CASSQGGDEQFF.